The 29 T cell receptor beta chains below come from one sample, sequenced in a study of blood T cell repertoires in COVID-19. Data came from immunoSEQ multiplex PCR; TCRdb stores just in-frame clones and leaves some out. The sample carries roughly 280,000 clones, approximately 90% recorded once. The sample was PBMCs or T cells enriched from blood (not recorded which). Receptors were obtained from a man aged 40-49 years who had been exposed to COVID-19.

The chain employs TRBV9 and TRBJ1-2; TRBD1 might be the D (5 bases). CDR3 size: 14 residues. Germline CDR1 reads SGDLS; CDR2 reads YYNGEE. Deletions cut 0 bases from V and 8 bases from J, with 14 bases between. The CDR3 region is CASSVGVNRLGYTF. The CDR3 coding sequence is TGTGCCAGCAGCGTAGGGGTGAACAGGTTGGGCTACACCTTC.

The V and J genes are TRBV7-9 and TRBJ2-3, with TRBD1 matching over 11 bases. The CDR3 sequence is 17 residues long. With 5 bases clipped from V and 4 bases from J, the junction kept 11 bases outside the gene matches. Germline CDR1 is SEHNR and CDR2 is FQNEAQ (reference sequence). CDR3 in DNA: TGTGCCAGCAGCAGATTCCCGGGACAGGGGGAGGCAGATACGCAGTATTTT. Encoded protein: CASSRFPGQGEADTQYF.

V is TRBV19 and J is TRBJ1-5; D is uncertain. The CDR3 has 15 amino acids. Germline CDR1 reads LNHDA; CDR2 reads SQIVND (reference sequence). Trimming pared 7 bases from V and 0 bases from J, leaving 13 bases between. This CDR3 reads CASNSRSYSNQPQHF. In DNA form, the CDR3 reads TGTGCCAGTAATTCCCGCAGTTATAGCAATCAGCCCCAGCATTTT.

The J gene is TRBJ1-2, the V gene TRBV5-4; possibly TRBD1 for D (6 bases). The ends were cut back, 4 bases at V and 4 bases at J, with 17 bases in the middle. The CDR3 consists of 15 residues. CDR1 and CDR2 (germline): SGHNT, YYREEE (reference sequence). The CDR3 coding sequence is TGTGCCAGCAGCCCGGCGGGGGGGGCCGGCTATGGCTACACCTTC. Translating gives CASSPAGGAGYGYTF.

This sequence joins TRBV19 and TRBJ1-2; 7 nucleotides match TRBD1. The trim removed 6 bases at V and 4 bases at J, leaving 8 bases unmatched. There are 14 residues in the CDR3. Germline V lookup: CDR1 LNHDA, CDR2 SQIVND (reference sequence). The CDR3 loop is CASSLTGTAYGYTF. As DNA, the CDR3 is TGTGCCAGTAGCCTAACCGGGACAGCCTATGGCTACACCTTC.

In this sample, this clone turned up a few times. V and J are TRBV5-5 and TRBJ1-3; unclear D gene. The germline CDR1 and CDR2 sequences are SGHKS and YYEKEE (reference sequence). V was clipped by 0 bases and J by 0 bases, with 13 bases between them. The CDR3 consists of 17 residues. CDR3 amino acids: CASSLAPGTSSGNTIYF. The CDR3 DNA reads TGTGCCAGCAGCTTGGCCCCAGGAACGTCCTCTGGAAACACCATATATTTT. The entire variable domain, with the rest obtained from reference TRBV5-5 and TRBJ1-3, is as follows: DAGVTQSPTHLIKTRGQQVTLRCSPISGHKSVSWYQQVLGQGPQFIFQYYEKEERGRGNFPDRFSARQFPNYSSELNVNALLLGDSALYLCASSLAPGTSSGNTIYFGEGSWLTVV.

The V call is TRBV4-3, the J call TRBJ2-7, with TRBD1 matching over 9 bases. V lost 0 bases to trimming and J lost 7 bases; unmatched junction nucleotides: 7. CDR1 is LGHNA, CDR2 YSLEER, per germline. This CDR3 comprises 15 residues. This CDR3 reads CASSQDRRDRVEQYF. The DNA for the CDR3 is TGCGCCAGCAGCCAAGATAGAAGGGACAGGGTTGAGCAGTACTTC.

V gene TRBV6-1 combines with J gene TRBJ1-5; D call uncertain. The V end was cut by 3 bases, the J end by 0 bases, with 6 bases between. Per germline, CDR1 MNHNS and CDR2 SASEGT. The CDR3 is made up of 14 amino acids. The CDR3 protein is CASSDRYSNQPQHF. The CDR3 nucleotides are TGTGCCAGCAGTGACCGGTATAGCAATCAGCCCCAGCATTTT.

V is TRBV30 and J is TRBJ1-6; no firm D call. CDR3 size: 13 residues. The germline V gene has CDR1 GTSNPN and CDR2 SVGIG (reference sequence). V gave up 3 bases and J gave up 9 bases, with 12 bases separating them. The chain's CDR3 is CAWRGPGISPLHF. Here the CDR3 DNA reads TGTGCCTGGAGAGGGCCGGGGATTTCACCCCTCCACTTT.

The V call is TRBV5-1, the J call TRBJ2-7; TRBD1 matches at 10 bases. Germline V gene lookup returns CDR1 SGHRS and CDR2 YFSETQ. CDR3 length: 15 amino acids. V lost 4 bases and J lost 5; bases outside the gene matches: 9. The chain's CDR3 is CASSEFRDRGDEQYF. The CDR3 nucleotides are TGCGCCAGCAGCGAGTTCCGGGACAGGGGCGACGAGCAGTACTTC.

The V gene is TRBV5-1, the J gene TRBJ2-2, with TRBD1 matching 8 bases. Germline CDR1 reads SGHRS; CDR2 reads YFSETQ. The J segment lost 3 bases and the V segment lost 5 bases, leaving 6 bases of the junction unmatched. The CDR3 has 15 residues. The CDR3 bases are TGCGCCAGCAGTTCGACAGGGGATCACACCGGGGAGCTGTTTTTT. Protein sequence: CASSSTGDHTGELFF.

In the case of this clone: Within the sample, other DNA sequences also encode this same CDR3. CDR3 sequence reads: CASSPGGTEAFF. CDR3 in DNA: TGTGCCAGCAGTCCGGGGGGCACTGAAGCTTTCTTT. This chain joins TRBV6-5 and TRBJ1-1; tentative D call: TRBD1 (5 bases). The CDR3 consists of 12 residues. Per germline, CDR1 MNHEY and CDR2 SVGAGI. Trimming cost V 5 bases and J 4 bases, with 8 bases left between them.

V usage is TRBV20-1 and J usage is TRBJ1-5; D is uncertain. There are 13 residues in the CDR3. Germline V lookup: CDR1 DFQATT, CDR2 SNEGSKA (reference sequence). Deletions cut 3 bases from V and 0 bases from J, with 6 bases between. CDR3 residues: CSASHTSNQPQHF. The CDR3 DNA reads TGCAGTGCTAGTCACACTAGCAATCAGCCCCAGCATTTT.

This clone was seen once. The rearrangement links TRBV7-9 to TRBJ1-1, with D tentatively TRBD1 (5 bases). Trimming stripped 5 bases from V and 1 base from J, with 14 bases between. Germline CDR1 and CDR2: SEHNR and FQNEAQ (reference sequence). This CDR3 has 15 residues. CDR3 nucleotide sequence: TGTGCCAGCAGCGTCATTCAGGGCAGGAACACTGAAGCTTTCTTT. It translates to CASSVIQGRNTEAFF.

This clone was counted a few times. The identical CDR3 is also encoded by other nucleotide sequences in the sample. This rearrangement joins TRBV18 to TRBJ2-7, with D tentatively TRBD1 (8 bases). Trimming took off 2 bases at V and 7 bases at J, with 12 bases between the two ends. Looked up from germline, CDR1 is KGHSH and CDR2 is LQKENI. The CDR3 consists of 13 residues. CDR3 in DNA: TGTGCCAGCTCACCAGGACAGGGAGGGGAGCAGTACTTC. Encoded protein: CASSPGQGGEQYF.

This clone was observed a handful of times. The V call is TRBV7-2, the J call TRBJ1-5; D remains unclear. From germline, CDR1 is SGHTA and CDR2 FQGNSA. Deletions cut 7 bases from V and 0 bases from J, with 13 bases between. This CDR3 contains 15 residues. For the CDR3, the DNA is TGTGCCAGCACAGCGAGTTCTTTTAGCAATCAGCCCCAGCATTTT. Its protein product is CASTASSFSNQPQHF.

This clone occurred once. J is TRBJ1-2 and V is TRBV29-1, with TRBD1 matching 11 bases. Germline values: CDR1 SQVTM, CDR2 ANQGSEA. The CDR3 has 13 amino acids. V was pared by 6 bases and J by 7 bases, with 7 bases of the junction left unmatched. Here the CDR3 reads CSVLRDRGTGYTF. In DNA, the CDR3 is TGCAGCGTGCTCCGGGACAGGGGGACTGGCTACACCTTC.

The chain is built from TRBV27 and TRBJ2-7; TRBD2 matches 9 bases. This CDR3 has 16 amino acids. The germline CDR1 and CDR2 sequences are MNHEY and SMNVEV (reference sequence). V lost 5 bases to trimming and J lost 2 bases; unmatched junction nucleotides: 10. CDR3 DNA: TGTGCCAGCAGTCCTCACCGACTAGCGGCCACCTACGAGCAGTACTTC. Translation: CASSPHRLAATYEQYF.

The chain recombines TRBV5-1 with TRBJ2-3, with TRBD2 matching over 11 bases. The J segment lost 3 bases and the V segment lost 1 base, leaving 16 bases of the junction unmatched. This CDR3 is built from 20 residues. Germline CDR1 reads SGHRS; CDR2 reads YFSETQ. This CDR3 reads CASSLLGGGSSGRRTDTQYF. Written as DNA, the CDR3 is TGCGCCAGCAGCTTGTTGGGCGGGGGCTCTAGCGGGAGGAGGACAGATACGCAGTATTTT. Based on the CDR3 plus reference TRBV5-1 and TRBJ2-3, the full variable domain is KAGVTQTPRYLIKTRGQQVTLSCSPISGHRSVSWYQQTPGQGLQFLFEYFSETQRNKGNFPGRFSGRQFSNSRSEMNVSTLELGDSALYLCASSLLGGGSSGRRTDTQYFGPGTRLTVL.

Concerning this clone: The sample contains more than one DNA sequence encoding this CDR3. The chain is built from TRBV28 and TRBJ1-1; D is perhaps TRBD1 (5 bases). CDR1 is MDHEN, CDR2 SYDVKM, per germline. The CDR3 extends over 12 amino acids. The germline V and J ends were trimmed by 2 bases and 8 bases, with 9 bases remaining between them. CDR3 nucleotide sequence: TGTGCCAGCAGTTTACAGGGCGCCGAAGCTTTCTTT. Translated: CASSLQGAEAFF. Full variable domain (outside the CDR3, taken from reference TRBV28 and TRBJ1-1): DVKVTQSSRYLVKRTGEKVFLECVQDMDHENMFWYRQDPGLGLRLIYFSYDVKMKEKGDIPEGYSVSREKKERFSLILESASTNQTSMYLCASSLQGAEAFFGQGTRLTVV.

A note on this clone: Relative to the germline gene, one junction end is altered; a read error may explain this. The chain couples TRBV11-1 to TRBJ2-5; weak D call: TRBD2 (6 bases). The CDR3 consists of 13 residues. Germline V CDR1 and CDR2: SGHAT, FQDESV (reference sequence). The CDR3 sequence: CASSPGAGGRTDF. For the CDR3, the DNA is TGTGCCAGCAGCCCTGGAGCCGGGGGACGGACCGACTTC.

V is TRBV10-2 and J is TRBJ2-7; maybe TRBD2 (5 bases). CDR1 is WSHSY and CDR2 is SAAADI in the germline V gene. Trimming removed 3 bases at V and 2 bases at J, with 5 bases between. The CDR3 sequence is 12 residues long. CDR3 DNA sequence: TGCGCCAGCAGTGACGGGACCTACGAGCAGTACTTC. Its protein product is CASSDGTYEQYF.

CDR3 sequence reads: CASSLESKNTEAFF. The CDR3 nucleotides are TGTGCCAGCAGCTTGGAGAGTAAAAACACTGAAGCTTTCTTT. The genes are TRBV5-4 and TRBJ1-1; the D is unclear. Per the germline V gene, CDR1 is SGHNT and CDR2 is YYREEE (reference sequence). The CDR3 has 14 residues. V was pared by 0 bases and J by 2 bases, with 8 bases between.

CDR3 sequence reads: CASSPGQGGRYEQYF. The DNA of the CDR3 is TGTGCCAGCAGTCCCGGACAGGGTGGAAGATACGAGCAGTACTTC. The rearrangement joins TRBV28 to TRBJ2-7; 8 bases agree with TRBD1. CDR3 length: 15 residues. Germline-derived CDR1 and CDR2 are MDHEN and SYDVKM. V dropped 5 bases and J dropped 4; count of bases not matched to a gene: 10. Full variable domain (outside the CDR3, taken from reference TRBV28 and TRBJ2-7): DVKVTQSSRYLVKRTGEKVFLECVQDMDHENMFWYRQDPGLGLRLIYFSYDVKMKEKGDIPEGYSVSREKKERFSLILESASTNQTSMYLCASSPGQGGRYEQYFGPGTRLTVT.

This chain uses TRBV5-6 with TRBJ2-1; TRBD2 is a possible D gene (5 bases). V lost 4 bases, J lost 8 bases, and 13 bases lay in between. The CDR3 is made up of 13 amino acids. The germline CDR1 and CDR2 sequences are SGHDT and YYEEEE. CDR3 in DNA: TGTGCCAGCAGCCGGGGAACTTGGGATGAGCAGTTCTTC. Translating gives CASSRGTWDEQFF.

The chain joins TRBV4-3 to TRBJ1-1; 10 bases fit TRBD1. The germline gives CDR1 LGHNA, CDR2 YSLEER. This CDR3 spans 16 amino acids. V was pared by 1 base and J by 3 bases, with 5 bases of the junction left unmatched. The CDR3 DNA reads TGCGCCAGCAGCCAAGTAGCGGGACAGGGGTACACTGAAGCTTTCTTT. This codes for CASSQVAGQGYTEAFF.

The rearrangement uses TRBV30 and TRBJ2-1; a weak D match, TRBD1 (6 bases). The CDR3 length is 14 residues. Deletions cut 0 bases from V and 1 base from J, with 7 bases between. CDR1 and CDR2 (germline): GTSNPN, SVGIG (reference sequence). CDR3 protein: CAWSVGASYNEQFF. The CDR3, as DNA: TGTGCCTGGAGTGTGGGGGCGTCCTACAATGAGCAGTTCTTC.

This clone was counted a few times. The chain has TRBV5-1 and TRBJ2-2; 8 nucleotides line up with TRBD1. With V trimmed by 3 bases and J by 1 base, 2 bases remained unmatched. Germline CDR1 and CDR2: SGHRS and YFSETQ. The CDR3 has 15 residues. The CDR3 protein is CASSWTGKNTGELFF. For the CDR3, the DNA is TGCGCCAGCAGCTGGACAGGGAAGAACACCGGGGAGCTGTTTTTT.

V and J are TRBV19 and TRBJ1-5; TRBD1 is a possible D gene (5 bases). Germline CDR1 reads LNHDA; CDR2 reads SQIVND (reference sequence). The ends were cut back, 4 bases at V and 3 bases at J, with 10 bases in the middle. This CDR3 has 14 amino acids. The CDR3 reads CASSTDSNNQPQHF. The CDR3 DNA follows: TGTGCCAGTAGTACCGACAGCAACAATCAGCCCCAGCATTTT.